The 28 T cell receptor beta chains reported below all come from one sample, sequenced in a study of blood T cell repertoires in COVID-19 (dated by TCRdb to about 2020). Library preparation used the immunoSEQ multiplex PCR assay. This is the immuneACCESS table as TCRdb keeps it, with only in-frame sequences that have V and J called. A part of the clones is gone; compared with another copy, unresolved V genes explain less than half, and the rest is unexplained. Recorded for this sample are about 160,000 clones; roughly nine tenths of them occurred a single time. The ten largest make up about 4% of the sample. Sequencing was performed on PBMCs or T cells enriched from blood (not recorded which). These TCRs come from a woman aged 40 to 50 who had been exposed to COVID-19.

This clone was seen a single time. J is TRBJ1-6 and V is TRBV14; 10 bases are shared with TRBD1. V shed 3 bases, J shed 3 bases, and the junction held 2 bases outside the gene matches. The CDR3 consists of 16 residues. Germline values: CDR1 SGHDN, CDR2 FVKESK. The CDR3: CASSQRTGGYNSPLHF. CDR3 coding DNA: TGTGCCAGCAGCCAGCGGACAGGGGGCTATAATTCACCCCTCCACTTT.

V usage is TRBV19 and J usage is TRBJ1-4; 7 bases line up with TRBD1. Germline loops: CDR1 LNHDA, CDR2 SQIVND (reference sequence). The ends lost 3 bases at V and 8 bases at J; junction bases unmatched: 6. The CDR3 loop spans 14 amino acids. CDR3 sequence: CASSIWGQREKLFF. The CDR3 nucleotides are TGTGCCAGTAGTATTTGGGGACAGCGGGAAAAACTGTTTTTT.

V gene TRBV27 combines with J gene TRBJ1-5; a weak D match, TRBD1 (5 bases). Germline V gives CDR1 MNHEY, CDR2 SMNVEV (reference sequence). The CDR3 sequence is 13 residues long. V lost 3 bases and J 7 bases, leaving 10 bases between the germline ends. CDR3 nucleotides: TGTGCCAGCAGTTTTTGGAGGGACCAGCCCCAGCATTTT. This encodes CASSFWRDQPQHF.

CDR3 in amino acids: CASSPGQGNTF. The DNA of the CDR3 is TGTGCCAGCAGCCCGGGACAGGGAAACACCTTC. The V gene is TRBV12-3 or TRBV12-4, the J gene TRBJ1-2; 9 positions match TRBD1. The J segment lost 12 bases and the V segment lost 6 bases, leaving 5 bases of the junction unmatched. The CDR3 loop spans 11 amino acids.

The chain carries TRBV29-1 and TRBJ2-5, with 14 bases fitting TRBD2. The CDR3 runs 16 residues. V dropped 3 bases and J dropped 5; count of bases not matched to a gene: 8. Germline V gene data show CDR1 as SQVTM and CDR2 as ANQGSEA. The CDR3 nucleotides are TGCAGCGTTGATGGGACTAGCGGGAGTAGTACGGAGACCCAGTACTTC. As protein: CSVDGTSGSSTETQYF.

This chain links TRBV7-2 with TRBJ1-5, with D possibly TRBD1 on 6 matching bases. V lost 5 bases and J lost 4, with 15 bases in between. Looked up from germline, CDR1 is SGHTA and CDR2 is FQGNSA. The CDR3 extends over 15 amino acids. The CDR3 DNA sequence: TGTGCCAGCAGCCACGCAGGGGCTGGGAATCAGCCCCAGCATTTT. Translation gives CASSHAGAGNQPQHF.

The V gene is TRBV5-1, the J gene TRBJ2-7; a weak D match, TRBD1 (6 bases). Deletions cut 0 bases from V and 3 bases from J, with 13 bases between. The germline gives CDR1 SGHRS, CDR2 YFSETQ. CDR3 length equals 15 residues. The CDR3 region is CASSLAPGDIYEQYF. The CDR3 coding sequence is TGCGCCAGCAGCTTGGCCCCAGGGGACATCTACGAGCAGTACTTC.

The gene calls are TRBV10-3 and TRBJ1-5; no firm D call. The CDR3 runs 13 residues. The V end lost 6 bases, the J end lost 1 base, and 7 bases lay between the germline ends. Germline V gene lookup returns CDR1 ENHRY and CDR2 SYGVKD. CDR3: CAISGISNQPQHF. The CDR3 DNA reads as TGTGCCATCAGCGGGATCAGCAATCAGCCCCAGCATTTT.

The V gene is TRBV27, the J gene TRBJ2-3; 15 bases are a match to TRBD2. Germline-derived CDR1 and CDR2 are MNHEY and SMNVEV (reference sequence). The CDR3 sequence is 17 residues long. The trim removed 7 bases at V and 5 bases at J, leaving 10 bases unmatched. The CDR3 region is CASTGLAGGMRLDTQYF. CDR3 sequence (DNA): TGTGCCAGCACGGGACTAGCGGGAGGAATGAGACTAGATACGCAGTATTTT.

This rearrangement joins TRBV27 to TRBJ2-7; 10 nucleotides match TRBD2. The germline gives CDR1 MNHEY, CDR2 SMNVEV (reference sequence). The CDR3 spans 15 residues. The V gene end was trimmed by 3 bases and the J gene end by 5 bases; junction bases not matched to a gene: 7. In DNA, the CDR3 is TGTGCCAGCAGTTTGCCTAGCGGGAGTATCCACGAGCAGTACTTC. This translates into CASSLPSGSIHEQYF.

V usage is TRBV12-3 or TRBV12-4 and J usage is TRBJ1-1; the D gene is possibly TRBD1 (6 bases). V was clipped by 5 bases and J by 10 bases, with 8 bases between them. The length of the CDR3 is 10 residues. CDR3 residues: CASSGTSAFF. The CDR3 nucleotides are TGTGCCAGCAGTGGGACATCAGCTTTCTTT.

This clone has a count of ten or more. The V call is TRBV6-5, the J call TRBJ1-1; TRBD1 is a possible D gene (6 bases). CDR3 length equals 15 residues. The germline gives CDR1 MNHEY, CDR2 SVGAGI. Between the trimmed V and J ends, which lost 5 bases and 5 bases, there was a span of 18 bases. The CDR3 sequence is CASSTAGAGDTEAFF. The CDR3 DNA follows: TGTGCCAGCAGTACGGCAGGGGCCGGGGATACTGAAGCTTTCTTT.

The CDR3 region has the DNA TGTGCCAGCAGCGCGGGACAGGGGGTAGAGTACGAGCAGTACTTC. Amino acids: CASSAGQGVEYEQYF. The V gene is TRBV9, the J gene TRBJ2-7, with 11 nucleotides matching TRBD1. The CDR3 has 15 residues. Germline CDR1 reads SGDLS; CDR2 reads YYNGEE. Germline trimming cut 3 bases from V and 4 bases from J; bases unmatched to any gene: 6.

The V gene is TRBV7-9, the J gene TRBJ2-7; D remains unclear. The CDR3 covers 14 residues. V was clipped by 1 base and J by 1 base, with 8 bases between them. Germline-derived CDR1 and CDR2 are SEHNR and FQNEAQ (reference sequence). This CDR3 is CASSLVGRSYEQYF. The CDR3 coding sequence is TGTGCCAGCAGCTTAGTTGGCAGGTCCTACGAGCAGTACTTC.

V is TRBV3-1 (or the pseudogene TRBV3-2) and J is TRBJ1-2; 8 bases line up with TRBD1. This CDR3 contains 15 residues. Trimming cost V 2 bases and J 4 bases; bases outside gene matches: 6. Per the germline V gene, CDR1 is LGHDT and CDR2 is YNNKEL (reference sequence). CDR3 residues: CASSQWGQVLYGYTF. The CDR3 DNA follows: TGTGCCAGCAGCCAATGGGGACAGGTCCTCTATGGCTACACCTTC.

The chain uses TRBV5-1 and TRBJ2-7; TRBD2 aligns across 8 bases. CDR3 size: 14 residues. V was clipped by 3 bases and J by 5 bases; unmatched bases: 7. Germline lookup yields CDR1 SGHRS and CDR2 YFSETQ. The CDR3 DNA reads TGCGCCAGCAGCTGGGGACTAGAAACCGACGAGCAGTACTTC. It yields the protein CASSWGLETDEQYF.

The V call is TRBV5-1, the J call TRBJ2-3; 7 bases match TRBD1. Per germline, CDR1 SGHRS and CDR2 YFSETQ. CDR3 length equals 16 residues. Trimming removed 4 bases from V and 2 bases from J; junction bases left unmatched: 10. The CDR3 loop reads CASSPGTAPPTDTQYF. The CDR3 DNA is TGCGCCAGCAGCCCCGGGACAGCCCCCCCCACAGATACGCAGTATTTT.

This chain connects TRBV11-2 to TRBJ1-5, with 7 bases aligning to TRBD1. Germline assignment: CDR1 SGHAT and CDR2 FQNNGV. The CDR3 extends over 15 amino acids. V lost 0 bases, J lost 6 bases, and 5 bases stayed unmatched. CDR3 nucleotides: TGTGCCAGCAGCTTAGACCTCCAGGGGGTTCAGCCCCAGCATTTT. It encodes CASSLDLQGVQPQHF.

The chain combines TRBV6-5 with TRBJ2-1, with TRBD1 identical over 7 bases. Germline V gene sequence: CDR1 MNHEY, CDR2 SVGAGI. The junction had 6 bases not matched to a gene; V was cut back by 6 bases and J by 4 bases. CDR3 length: 14 amino acids. The CDR3 nucleotides read TGTGCCAGCAGCGAGGGGGCAAATTACAATGAGCAGTTCTTC. Translated, it gives CASSEGANYNEQFF.

This chain links TRBV29-1 with TRBJ1-1; TRBD1 matches 7 bases. The V gene's germline CDR1 is SQVTM and CDR2 ANQGSEA. The CDR3 contains 13 residues. Trimming cost V 6 bases and J 4 bases; bases outside gene matches: 8. The CDR3 region has the DNA TGCAGCGTCGACCTCCGGGACAGCACTGAAGCTTTCTTT. This sequence encodes CSVDLRDSTEAFF.

This clone occurred once. This chain uses TRBV19 with TRBJ2-1, with D possibly being TRBD2 (7 bases). The CDR3 extends over 14 amino acids. Trimming stripped 9 bases from V and 4 bases from J, with 16 bases between. CDR1 is LNHDA and CDR2 is SQIVND in the germline V gene (reference sequence). The CDR3 coding sequence is TGTGCCAGCAATGCTGGGAGGGGGTACAATGAGCAGTTCTTC. Protein sequence: CASNAGRGYNEQFF.

DNA of the CDR3: TGTGCCAGCTGTCAGGCGGGGGGCGGGGCCCAGTACTTC. It yields the protein CASCQAGGGAQYF. The V and J genes are TRBV6-5 and TRBJ2-5; 8 bases are a match to TRBD2. The CDR3 is 13 residues long. V trimming: 8 bases; J trimming: 9 bases; junction bases outside the gene matches: 11. The germline CDR1 and CDR2 sequences are MNHEY and SVGAGI.

There are a few counts of this clone. The rearrangement joins TRBV7-8 to TRBJ2-7; D possibly corresponds to TRBD1 (6 bases). The germline CDR1 and CDR2 sequences are SGHVS and FQNEAQ. The CDR3 spans 12 residues. V lost 5 bases and J 6 bases, leaving 11 bases between the germline ends. CDR3 in DNA: TGTGCCAGCAGCCCCCACAGGGTCGAGCAGTACTTC. The encoded protein is CASSPHRVEQYF.

CDR3 region: CASSVQGQNTEAFF. CDR3 nucleotide sequence: TGTGCCAGCAGTGTGCAGGGGCAGAACACTGAAGCTTTCTTT. J is TRBJ1-1 and V is TRBV2, with a weak D call TRBD1 (6 bases). Trimming took off 4 bases at V and 1 base at J, with 10 bases between the two ends. This CDR3 has 14 residues. CDR1 SNHLY and CDR2 FYNNEI come from the germline V gene.

The chain has TRBV7-8 and TRBJ2-3, with 13 bases that match TRBD2. Per the germline V gene, CDR1 is SGHVS and CDR2 is FQNEAQ. The CDR3 loop spans 15 amino acids. Germline trimming cut 6 bases from V and 4 bases from J; bases unmatched to any gene: 4. CDR3 coding DNA: TGTGCCAGCAGACTAGCGGGGGGGCCTCCAGATACGCAGTATTTT. Translating gives CASRLAGGPPDTQYF.

This chain joins TRBV5-4 and TRBJ2-7, with D perhaps matching TRBD1 (6 bases). V lost 5 bases and J lost 4, with 16 bases in between. The germline V gene encodes CDR1 SGHNT and CDR2 YYREEE (reference sequence). The CDR3 has 14 residues. The CDR3: CASSTPGTTYEQYF. CDR3 nucleotides: TGTGCCAGCAGTACCCCCGGGACAACTTACGAGCAGTACTTC.

The V and J genes are TRBV19 and TRBJ1-5; the D gene is possibly TRBD1 (6 bases). This CDR3 comprises 13 residues. CDR1 and CDR2 from the germline V gene are LNHDA and SQIVND (reference sequence). The V and J ends lost 6 bases and 6 bases respectively, with 12 bases between them. DNA of the CDR3: TGTGCCAGTAGCGTCGGACAGTTTCAGCCCCAGCATTTT. Translating gives CASSVGQFQPQHF. The whole variable domain, remainder taken from reference TRBV19 and TRBJ1-5, is DGGITQSPKYLFRKEGQNVTLSCEQNLNHDAMYWYRQDPGQGLRLIYYSQIVNDFQKGDIAEGYSVSREKKESFPLTVTSAQKNPTAFYLCASSVGQFQPQHFGDGTRLSIL.

The chain recombines TRBV5-1 with TRBJ1-2; D gene uncertain. The V and J ends lost 1 base and 8 bases respectively, with 15 bases between them. CDR1 and CDR2 from the germline V gene are SGHRS and YFSETQ. The CDR3 extends over 14 amino acids. CDR3 loop: CASSLSWASGGYTF. In nucleotides, the CDR3 is TGCGCCAGCAGCTTGAGTTGGGCCTCTGGGGGCTACACCTTC. Complete variable domain (other parts from reference TRBV5-1 and TRBJ1-2): KAGVTQTPRYLIKTRGQQVTLSCSPISGHRSVSWYQQTPGQGLQFLFEYFSETQRNKGNFPGRFSGRQFSNSRSEMNVSTLELGDSALYLCASSLSWASGGYTFGSGTRLTVV.